This entry is about one T cell receptor beta chain. Its specificity is unknown. The germline gives CDR1 KGHDR, CDR2 SFDVKD. CDR3 size: 15 residues. TRB cDNA libraries were made by UMI-labeled 5' RACE. Using the 5' RACE reads, TCRdb records one entry per CDR3 protein without DNA. The sample has under 90,000 distinct CDR3 sequences. The sorting of each CD8+ T cell subset was done in triplicate, at 250,000 to 300,000 cells each. Those CD8+ T cells considered naive were CD45RO-CCR7+CD27+CD95-. This sample was included in a study of CXCR3-negative and CXCR3-positive naive CD8 T cells. Study findings and constraints: When CXCR3-positive naive cells were set against CXCR3-negative naive cells, the former had more hydrophobic TRB CDR3s. TCR strength was inferred from TRB CDR3 properties, while surface CD5 was comparable between naive subsets.

V gene TRBV24-1 combines with J gene TRBJ2-1; there is no DNA to check the TCRdb D call of TRBD1. The TCR was taken from a human donor in good health. Some clones in this sample may be carry-over from other donors' samples. The specimen sequenced was naive CXCR3+ CD8+ T cells from blood. Subset meaning: CD45RO-CCR7+CD27+CD95- naive CD8+ T cells expressing CXCR3 (TNR3+). The CDR3 reads CATSDPGQGVDEQFF.